The entry below describes one T cell receptor beta chain. The data derive from a study of blood T cell repertoires in COVID-19. For the study at large: Whether acute or convalescent, the COVID-19 samples came from the United States, Italy and Spain. PBMCs, B-cell-depleted T cells, or T cells were the source of the cDNA or gDNA that made up the material.

Enrolled through a virtual design, the participants were between roughly 18 and 89 years of age and came from roughly 22 US areas. The CDR3 covers 17 residues. Germline CDR1 reads SGHRS; CDR2 reads YFSETQ. V lost 0 bases and J lost 7, with 20 bases in between. As processed by the authors: Reference gene primer amplification in the assay estimated nucleated cell counts. Here immunoSEQ multiplex PCR was the method, and the copy in TCRdb shows in-frame clones only, minus some. That table furnishes V, J and clone size, whereas the DNA furnished D and trimming. Of 250,000 to 300,000 clones in the sample, around 89% are singletons; the top ten hold 8% to 10%.

This sequence joins TRBV5-1 and TRBJ2-1, with D possibly being TRBD2 (6 bases). The clonotype originates from a man aged 40-49 years who had recovered from COVID-19. What was sequenced was PBMCs or T cells enriched from blood (not recorded which). The CDR3, as DNA: TGCGCCAGCAGCTTGGTATCTGTTATTCGGGCGGGGAATGAGCAGTTCTTC. Its translation is CASSLVSVIRAGNEQFF.